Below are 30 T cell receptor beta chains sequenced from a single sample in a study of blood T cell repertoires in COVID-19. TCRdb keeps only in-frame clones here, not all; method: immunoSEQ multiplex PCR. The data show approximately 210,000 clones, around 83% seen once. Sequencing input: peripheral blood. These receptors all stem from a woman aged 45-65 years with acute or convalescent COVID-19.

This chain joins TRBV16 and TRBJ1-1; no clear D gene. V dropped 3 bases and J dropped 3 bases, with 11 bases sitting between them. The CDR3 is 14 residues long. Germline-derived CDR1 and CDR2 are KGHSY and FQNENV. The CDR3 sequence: CASSHSPLDTEAFF. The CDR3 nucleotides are TGTGCCAGCAGCCACTCCCCACTGGACACTGAAGCTTTCTTT.

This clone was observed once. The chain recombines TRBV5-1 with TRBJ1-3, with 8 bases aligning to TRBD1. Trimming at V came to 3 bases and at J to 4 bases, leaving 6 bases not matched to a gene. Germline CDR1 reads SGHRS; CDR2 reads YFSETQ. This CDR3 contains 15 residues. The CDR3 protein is CASSSRGREGNTIYF. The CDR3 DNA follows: TGCGCCAGCAGCTCCAGGGGGCGAGAAGGAAACACCATATATTTT.

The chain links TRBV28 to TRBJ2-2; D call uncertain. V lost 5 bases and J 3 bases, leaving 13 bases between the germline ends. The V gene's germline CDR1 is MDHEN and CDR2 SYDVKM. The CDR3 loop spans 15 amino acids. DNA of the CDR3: TGTGCCAGCAGTACTCCCGCGAAGTACACCGGGGAGCTGTTTTTT. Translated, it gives CASSTPAKYTGELFF. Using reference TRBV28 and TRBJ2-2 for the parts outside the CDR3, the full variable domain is DVKVTQSSRYLVKRTGEKVFLECVQDMDHENMFWYRQDPGLGLRLIYFSYDVKMKEKGDIPEGYSVSREKKERFSLILESASTNQTSMYLCASSTPAKYTGELFFGEGSRLTVL.

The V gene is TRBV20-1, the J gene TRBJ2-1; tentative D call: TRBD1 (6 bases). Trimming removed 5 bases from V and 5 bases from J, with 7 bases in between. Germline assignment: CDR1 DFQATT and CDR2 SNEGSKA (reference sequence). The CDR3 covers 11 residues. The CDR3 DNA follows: TGCAGTGCTGGGGGCAACAATGAGCAGTTCTTC. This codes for CSAGGNNEQFF.

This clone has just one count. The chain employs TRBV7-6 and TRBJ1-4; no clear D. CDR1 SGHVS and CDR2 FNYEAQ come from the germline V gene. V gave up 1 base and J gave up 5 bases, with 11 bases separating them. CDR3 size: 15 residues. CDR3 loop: CASSLGRRENEKLFF. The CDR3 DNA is TGTGCCAGCAGCTTAGGGAGGCGGGAAAATGAAAAACTGTTTTTT.

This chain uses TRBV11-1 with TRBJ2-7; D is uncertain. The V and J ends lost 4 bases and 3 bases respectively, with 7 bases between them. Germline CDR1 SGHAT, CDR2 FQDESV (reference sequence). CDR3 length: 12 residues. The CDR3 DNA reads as TGTGCCAGCAGCTCGGTCCTCTACGAGCAGTACTTC. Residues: CASSSVLYEQYF. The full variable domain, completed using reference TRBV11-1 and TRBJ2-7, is EAEVAQSPRYKITEKSQAVAFWCDPISGHATLYWYRQILGQGPELLVQFQDESVVDDSQLPKDRFSAERLKGVDSTLKIQPAELGDSAMYLCASSSVLYEQYFGPGTRLTVT.

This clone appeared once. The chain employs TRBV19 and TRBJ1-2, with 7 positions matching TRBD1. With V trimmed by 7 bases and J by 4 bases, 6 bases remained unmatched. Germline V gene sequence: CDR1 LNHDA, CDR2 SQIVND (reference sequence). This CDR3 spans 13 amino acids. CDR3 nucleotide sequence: TGTGCCAGTACCAAACAGGGGCCCTATGGCTACACCTTC. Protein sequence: CASTKQGPYGYTF.

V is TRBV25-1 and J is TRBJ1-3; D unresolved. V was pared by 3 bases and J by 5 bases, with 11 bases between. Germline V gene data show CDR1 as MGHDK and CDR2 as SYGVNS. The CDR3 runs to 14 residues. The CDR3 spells CASSDPSSRNTIYF. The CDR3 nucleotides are TGTGCCAGCAGTGACCCGTCGAGTAGAAACACCATATATTTT.

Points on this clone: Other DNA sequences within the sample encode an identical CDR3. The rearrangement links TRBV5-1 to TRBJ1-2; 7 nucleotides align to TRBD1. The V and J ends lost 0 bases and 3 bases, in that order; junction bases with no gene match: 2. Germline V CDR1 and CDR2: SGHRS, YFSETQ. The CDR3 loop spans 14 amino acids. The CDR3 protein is CASSLGGTDYGYTF. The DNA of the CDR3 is TGCGCCAGCAGCTTGGGCGGGACAGACTATGGCTACACCTTC.

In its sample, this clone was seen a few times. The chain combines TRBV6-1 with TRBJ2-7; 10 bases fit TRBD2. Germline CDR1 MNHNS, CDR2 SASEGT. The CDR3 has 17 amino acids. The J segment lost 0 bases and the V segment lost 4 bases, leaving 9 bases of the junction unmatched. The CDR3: CASSVLGASGSSYEQYF. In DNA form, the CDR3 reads TGTGCCAGCAGTGTTCTTGGGGCTAGCGGGAGCTCCTACGAGCAGTACTTC.

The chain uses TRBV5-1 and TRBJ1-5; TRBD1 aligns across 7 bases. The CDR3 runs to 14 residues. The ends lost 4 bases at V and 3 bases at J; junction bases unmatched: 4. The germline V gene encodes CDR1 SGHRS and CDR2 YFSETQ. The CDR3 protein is CASSLGQPNQPQHF. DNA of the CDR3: TGCGCCAGCAGCCTGGGACAGCCCAATCAGCCCCAGCATTTT.

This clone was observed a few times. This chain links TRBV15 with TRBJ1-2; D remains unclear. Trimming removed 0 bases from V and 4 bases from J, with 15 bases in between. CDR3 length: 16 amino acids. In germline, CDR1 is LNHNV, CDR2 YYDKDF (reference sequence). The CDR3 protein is CATSRDLTKTPYGYTF. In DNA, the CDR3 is TGTGCCACCAGCAGAGATCTGACAAAAACCCCCTATGGCTACACCTTC.

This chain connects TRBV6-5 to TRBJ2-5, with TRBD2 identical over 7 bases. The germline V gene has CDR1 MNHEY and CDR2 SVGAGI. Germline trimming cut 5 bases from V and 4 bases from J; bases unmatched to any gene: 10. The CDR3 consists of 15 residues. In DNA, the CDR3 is TGTGCCAGCAGTCCCTGGGGGGGTCCAAGAGAGACCCAGTACTTC. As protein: CASSPWGGPRETQYF.

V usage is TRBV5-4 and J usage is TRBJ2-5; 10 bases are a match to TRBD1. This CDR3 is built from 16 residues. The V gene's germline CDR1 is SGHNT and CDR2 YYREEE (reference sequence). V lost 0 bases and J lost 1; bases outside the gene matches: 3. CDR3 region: CASSLARTGGQETQYF. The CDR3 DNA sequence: TGTGCCAGCAGCTTGGCCCGGACAGGGGGCCAAGAGACCCAGTACTTC.

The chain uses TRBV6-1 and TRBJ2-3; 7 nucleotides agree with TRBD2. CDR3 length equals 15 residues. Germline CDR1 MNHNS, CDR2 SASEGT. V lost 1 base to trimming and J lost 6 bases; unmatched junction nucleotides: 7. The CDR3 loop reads CASSEGGGPLDTQYF. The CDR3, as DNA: TGTGCCAGCAGTGAAGGGGGGGGTCCACTGGATACGCAGTATTTT.

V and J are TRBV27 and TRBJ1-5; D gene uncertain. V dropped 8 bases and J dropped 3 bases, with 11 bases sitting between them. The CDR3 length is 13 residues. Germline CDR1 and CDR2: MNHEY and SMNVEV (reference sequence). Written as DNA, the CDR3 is TGTGCCAGCGGCCGCATTGTCAATCAGCCCCAGCATTTT. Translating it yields CASGRIVNQPQHF.

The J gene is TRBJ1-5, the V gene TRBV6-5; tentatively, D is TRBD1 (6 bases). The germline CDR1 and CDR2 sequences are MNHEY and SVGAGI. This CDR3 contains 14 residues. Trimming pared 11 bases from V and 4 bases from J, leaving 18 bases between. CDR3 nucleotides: TGTGCCCACTCCTGGGGGGGGCTTAATCAGCCCCAGCATTTT. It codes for CAHSWGGLNQPQHF.

As DNA, the CDR3 is TGTGCCTGGGGGGCGGCGGGCAATCAGCCCCAGCATTTT. Encoded protein: CAWGAAGNQPQHF. V usage is TRBV30 and J usage is TRBJ1-5, with D possibly TRBD1 on 5 matching bases. With 5 bases removed from V and 2 bases from J, the gap between germline ends came to 10 bases. The CDR3 runs 13 residues. Germline V gives CDR1 GTSNPN, CDR2 SVGIG (reference sequence).

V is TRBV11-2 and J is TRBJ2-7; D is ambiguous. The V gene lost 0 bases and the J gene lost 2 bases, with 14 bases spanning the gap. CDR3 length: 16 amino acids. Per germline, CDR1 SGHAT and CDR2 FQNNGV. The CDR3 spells CASSLERSLLPYEQYF. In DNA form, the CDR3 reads TGTGCCAGCAGCTTAGAGCGTAGCCTCCTTCCCTACGAGCAGTACTTC.

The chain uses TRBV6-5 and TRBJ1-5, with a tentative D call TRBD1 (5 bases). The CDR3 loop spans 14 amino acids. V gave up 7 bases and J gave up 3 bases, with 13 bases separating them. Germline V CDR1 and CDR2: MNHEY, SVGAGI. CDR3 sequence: CASTGDSFNQPQHF. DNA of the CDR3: TGTGCCAGCACCGGCGACAGTTTCAATCAGCCCCAGCATTTT.

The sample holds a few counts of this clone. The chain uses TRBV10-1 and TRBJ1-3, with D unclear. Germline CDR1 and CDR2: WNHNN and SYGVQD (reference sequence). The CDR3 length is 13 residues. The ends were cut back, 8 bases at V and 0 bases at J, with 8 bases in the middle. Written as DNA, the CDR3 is TGCGCCAGCTCACTCTCCTCTGGAAACACCATATATTTT. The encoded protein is CASSLSSGNTIYF.

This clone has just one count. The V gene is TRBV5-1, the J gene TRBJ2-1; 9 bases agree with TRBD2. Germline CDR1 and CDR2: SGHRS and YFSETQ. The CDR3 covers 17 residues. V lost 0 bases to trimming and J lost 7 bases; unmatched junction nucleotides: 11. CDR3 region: CASSLGSSGTGMNEQFF. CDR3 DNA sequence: TGCGCCAGCAGCTTGGGGTCTAGCGGGACGGGAATGAATGAGCAGTTCTTC.

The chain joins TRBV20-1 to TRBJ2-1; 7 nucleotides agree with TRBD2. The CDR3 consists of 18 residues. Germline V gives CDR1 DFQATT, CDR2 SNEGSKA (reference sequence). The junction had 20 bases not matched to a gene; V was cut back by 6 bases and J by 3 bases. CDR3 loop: CSASRYEAGSFFYNEQFF. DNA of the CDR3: TGCAGTGCGAGTAGATATGAAGCGGGAAGTTTTTTCTACAATGAGCAGTTCTTC.

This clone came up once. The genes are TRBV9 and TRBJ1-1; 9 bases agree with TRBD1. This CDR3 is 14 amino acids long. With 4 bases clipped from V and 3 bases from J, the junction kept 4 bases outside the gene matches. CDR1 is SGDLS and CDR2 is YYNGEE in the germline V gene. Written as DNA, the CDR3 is TGTGCCAGCAGCACAGGACAGGGGTACACTGAAGCTTTCTTT. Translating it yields CASSTGQGYTEAFF.

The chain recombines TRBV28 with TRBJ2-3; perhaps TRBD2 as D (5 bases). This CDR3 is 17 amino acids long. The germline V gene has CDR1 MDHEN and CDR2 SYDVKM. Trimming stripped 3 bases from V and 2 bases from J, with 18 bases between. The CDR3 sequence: CASSLRTTSGVTDTQYF. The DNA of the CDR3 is TGTGCCAGCAGTTTGAGAACTACTAGTGGGGTCACAGATACGCAGTATTTT. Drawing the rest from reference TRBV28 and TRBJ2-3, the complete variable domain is DVKVTQSSRYLVKRTGEKVFLECVQDMDHENMFWYRQDPGLGLRLIYFSYDVKMKEKGDIPEGYSVSREKKERFSLILESASTNQTSMYLCASSLRTTSGVTDTQYFGPGTRLTVL.

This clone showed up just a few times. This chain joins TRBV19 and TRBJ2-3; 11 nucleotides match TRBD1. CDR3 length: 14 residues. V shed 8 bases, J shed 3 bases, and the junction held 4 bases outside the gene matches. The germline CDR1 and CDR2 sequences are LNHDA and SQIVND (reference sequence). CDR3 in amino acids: CASRGTGGTDTQYF. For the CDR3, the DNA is TGTGCCAGTCGAGGGACAGGGGGGACAGATACGCAGTATTTT.

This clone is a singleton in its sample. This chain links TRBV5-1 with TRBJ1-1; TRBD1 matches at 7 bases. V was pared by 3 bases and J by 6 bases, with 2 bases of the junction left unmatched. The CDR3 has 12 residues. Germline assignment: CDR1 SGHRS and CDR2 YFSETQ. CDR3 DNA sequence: TGCGCCAGCAGCTGGACAGGTTCTGAAGCTTTCTTT. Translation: CASSWTGSEAFF.

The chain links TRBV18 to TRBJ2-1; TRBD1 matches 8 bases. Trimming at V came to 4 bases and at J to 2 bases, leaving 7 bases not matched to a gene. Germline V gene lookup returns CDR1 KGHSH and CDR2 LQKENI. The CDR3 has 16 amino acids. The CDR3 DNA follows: TGTGCCAGCTCACGGCCCGGGACAGGTCCCTACAATGAGCAGTTCTTC. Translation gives CASSRPGTGPYNEQFF.

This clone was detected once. CDR3 DNA sequence: TGTGCCATCAGGCCGGCTGGTGTGGCGGCCGAAAAACTGTTTTTT. This codes for CAIRPAGVAAEKLFF. V gene TRBV10-3 combines with J gene TRBJ1-4, with D unresolved. Trimming shortened V by 6 bases and J by 8 bases, and 19 bases separated the two germline ends. The CDR3 is 15 residues long. Germline CDR1 ENHRY, CDR2 SYGVKD.

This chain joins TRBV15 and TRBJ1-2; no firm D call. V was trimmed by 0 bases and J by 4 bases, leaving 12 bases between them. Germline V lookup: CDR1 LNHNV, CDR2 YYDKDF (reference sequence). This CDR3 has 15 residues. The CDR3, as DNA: TGTGCCACCAGCAGAGATCGGTCATGGAGCTATGGCTACACCTTC. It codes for CATSRDRSWSYGYTF.